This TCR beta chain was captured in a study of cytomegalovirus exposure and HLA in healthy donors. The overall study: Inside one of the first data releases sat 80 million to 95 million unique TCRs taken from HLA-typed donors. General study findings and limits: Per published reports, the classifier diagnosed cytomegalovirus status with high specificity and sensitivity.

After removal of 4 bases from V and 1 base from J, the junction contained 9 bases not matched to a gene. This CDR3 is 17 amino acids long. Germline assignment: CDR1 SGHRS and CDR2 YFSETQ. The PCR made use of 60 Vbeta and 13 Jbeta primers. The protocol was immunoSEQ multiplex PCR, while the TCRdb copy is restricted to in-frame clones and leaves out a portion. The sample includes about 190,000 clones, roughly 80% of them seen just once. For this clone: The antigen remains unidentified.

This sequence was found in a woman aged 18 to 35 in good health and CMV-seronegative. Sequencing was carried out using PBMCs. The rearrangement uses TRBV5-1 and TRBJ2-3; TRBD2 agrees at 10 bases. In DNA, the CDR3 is TGCGCCAGCAGCCCACCTACCGGGACTAGCGGCACAGATACGCAGTATTTT. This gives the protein CASSPPTGTSGTDTQYF.